Below are 15 T cell receptor beta chains sequenced from a single sample in a study of T cells in Graves' hyperthyroidism and ophthalmopathy. Amplification of TCR beta CDR3 regions used RNA as the template. The HTBI primer set was used in a first-round RT-PCR of the TCR CDR3. TCRdb re-analysed the multiplex PCR reads in MiXCR, keeping a single row per CDR3 protein. The sample holds over 45,000 distinct CDR3 sequences, 40% to 55% seen once. Sequencing input: blood. Every receptor here comes from a woman in her twenties or thirties with Graves' ophthalmopathy.

Points on this clonotype: A much more abundant neighbour one base away suggests this may be a read error. This chain connects TRBV6-2 or TRBV6-3 to TRBJ1-1; perhaps TRBD1 as D (5 bases). The CDR3 length is 14 residues. The V gene lost 4 bases and the J gene lost 8 bases, with 17 bases spanning the gap. Germline CDR1 MNHEY, CDR2 SVGEGT. In nucleotides, the CDR3 is TGTGCCAGCAGTTCTCAGCAGGGATGGAGGGAAGCTTTCTTT. Translated, it gives CASSSQQGWREAFF.

The genes are TRBV10-3 and TRBJ1-4; 8 nucleotides agree with TRBD1. Germline V gene lookup returns CDR1 ENHRY and CDR2 SYGVKD. This CDR3 comprises 15 residues. V was pared by 10 bases and J by 8 bases, with 15 bases of the junction left unmatched. CDR3 amino acids: CATLIGTGAREKLFF. The CDR3 coding sequence is TGTGCCACCCTAATAGGGACAGGAGCGAGAGAAAAACTGTTTTTT.

The chain links TRBV19 to TRBJ2-5, with 7 bases fitting TRBD1. J lost 9 bases, V lost 5 bases, and 9 bases had no gene match. Germline loops: CDR1 LNHDA, CDR2 SQIVND (reference sequence). There are 13 residues in the CDR3. The CDR3 DNA is TGTGCCAGTAGTGGGACAGTCAATCAGCCCCAGTACTTC. Amino acid sequence: CASSGTVNQPQYF.

This clonotype was recorded at least ten times. The CDR3 region is CSAGSGNSYNEQFF. In nucleotides, the CDR3 is TGCAGTGCCGGGTCCGGGAATTCCTACAATGAGCAGTTCTTC. This chain links TRBV20-1 with TRBJ2-1, with D possibly TRBD2 on 5 matching bases. Germline values: CDR1 DFQATT, CDR2 SNEGSKA (reference sequence). The CDR3 is 14 amino acids. V was trimmed by 6 bases and J by 1 base, leaving 13 bases between them.

This clonotype was observed many times. For the CDR3, the DNA is TGCAGTGCTAGAGAGGACAGGTCTTTTCTCATGAACACTGAAGCTTTCTTT. It translates to CSAREDRSFLMNTEAFF. The chain has TRBV20-1 and TRBJ1-1; 7 bases align to TRBD1. This CDR3 region has 17 residues. Trimming cost V 0 bases and J 0 bases; bases outside gene matches: 10. In germline, CDR1 is DFQATT, CDR2 SNEGSKA (reference sequence).

The genes are TRBV20-1 and TRBJ2-7, with 7 bases identical to TRBD1. The CDR3 covers 13 residues. Germline CDR1 is DFQATT and CDR2 is SNEGSKA (reference sequence). J gave up 2 bases and V 6 bases, and 7 bases lay outside the gene matches. The CDR3 DNA follows: TGCAGTGCCAACCGGGACAGCACCTACGAGCAGTACTTC. Translating gives CSANRDSTYEQYF.

This clonotype was counted at least ten times. CDR3 residues: CASSQDPVYEQYF. The DNA for the CDR3 is TGCGCCAGCAGCCAAGATCCGGTTTACGAGCAGTACTTC. The V and J genes are TRBV4-1 and TRBJ2-7; D remains ambiguous. From germline, CDR1 is MGHRA and CDR2 YSYEKL. The CDR3 totals 13 residues. The ends were cut back, 0 bases at V and 4 bases at J, with 7 bases in the middle.

This clonotype has at least ten counts. This sequence joins TRBV19 and TRBJ2-3; 11 bases line up with TRBD2. V lost 4 bases and J lost 0; bases outside the gene matches: 9. Germline CDR1 reads LNHDA; CDR2 reads SQIVND (reference sequence). The CDR3 is 18 amino acids. CDR3 sequence (DNA): TGTGCCAGTAGTAGTGATGGGACTAGCGGAACTAGCACAGATACGCAGTATTTT. The encoded protein is CASSSDGTSGTSTDTQYF.

This clonotype was picked up many times. The V gene is TRBV20-1, the J gene TRBJ2-5; 8 nucleotides agree with TRBD1. The length of the CDR3 is 15 residues. Trimming removed 2 bases from V and 4 bases from J; junction bases left unmatched: 9. Germline loops: CDR1 DFQATT, CDR2 SNEGSKA (reference sequence). CDR3 DNA sequence: TGCAGTGCTAGACGGCGACAGGGGTGGGCAGAGACCCAGTACTTC. It is translated as CSARRRQGWAETQYF.

In regard to this clonotype: A much larger clone differs by one base, so this may be a read error. The chain employs TRBV25-1 and TRBJ2-5; tentatively, D is TRBD2 (6 bases). The CDR3 covers 15 residues. The germline V gene encodes CDR1 MGHDK and CDR2 SYGVNS. Trimming shortened V by 5 bases and J by 4 bases, and 17 bases separated the two germline ends. The CDR3 loop is CASSPLARELETQYF. The CDR3 DNA sequence: TGTGCCAGCAGTCCACTAGCACGAGAACTAGAGACCCAGTACTTC. The variable domain in full, completed from reference TRBV25-1 and TRBJ2-5, reads EADIYQTPRYLVIGTGKKITLECSQTMGHDKMYWYQQDPGMELHLIHYSYGVNSTEKGDLSSESTVSRIRTEHFPLTLESARPSHTSQYLCASSPLARELETQYFGPGTRLLVL.

V usage is TRBV24-1 and J usage is TRBJ2-1, with TRBD1 matching over 7 bases. In germline, CDR1 is KGHDR, CDR2 SFDVKD. V was pared by 7 bases and J by 12 bases, with 5 bases of the junction left unmatched. This CDR3 has 11 amino acids. The CDR3 reads CATSIRDRQFF. CDR3 bases: TGTGCCACCAGCATCCGGGACAGGCAGTTCTTC.

The chain recombines TRBV24-1 with TRBJ2-7; TRBD1 is a possible D gene (6 bases). Germline V lookup: CDR1 KGHDR, CDR2 SFDVKD. The CDR3 runs to 12 residues. Trimming pared 7 bases from V and 3 bases from J, leaving 9 bases between. The CDR3 spells CATSPQGYEQYF. CDR3 bases: TGTGCCACCAGCCCACAGGGCTACGAGCAGTACTTC.

This clonotype has at least ten counts. The chain employs TRBV20-1 and TRBJ2-7, with D possibly being TRBD2 (5 bases). Germline loops: CDR1 DFQATT, CDR2 SNEGSKA (reference sequence). V was clipped by 5 bases and J by 5 bases, with 13 bases between them. The CDR3 contains 12 residues. CDR3 region: CSAVRGLDEQYF. The CDR3 nucleotides are TGCAGTGCTGTAAGAGGACTGGACGAGCAGTACTTC.

The chain has TRBV7-6 and TRBJ2-3, with 7 bases matching TRBD1. Germline values: CDR1 SGHVS, CDR2 FNYEAQ. After removal of 1 base from V and 6 bases from J, the junction contained 4 bases not matched to a gene. This CDR3 contains 14 residues. The CDR3 loop reads CASSLGQGYDTQYF. The CDR3 coding sequence is TGTGCCAGCAGCTTAGGACAGGGATATGATACGCAGTATTTT.

This clonotype has a count of ten or more. The genes are TRBV6-1 and TRBJ2-3; TRBD1 matches 11 bases. V was pared by 1 base and J by 4 bases, with 1 base of the junction left unmatched. The CDR3 runs 15 residues. CDR1 and CDR2 from the germline V gene are MNHNS and SASEGT. CDR3 in DNA: TGTGCCAGCAGTGAAGGGACAGGGGGCGCAGATACGCAGTATTTT. It codes for CASSEGTGGADTQYF.